The clone carrying this T cell receptor (beta chain) was found a few times. What it binds is not known. These data originate in a study of cytotoxic CD8 clonotypes in ibrutinib-treated CLL. CDR1 and CDR2 from the germline V gene are MNHEY and SVGAGI. V dropped 10 bases and J dropped 8; count of bases not matched to a gene: 9. This CDR3 is built from 13 residues. Using immunoSEQ multiplex PCR, the repertoire was profiled, and TCRdb retains in-frame clones only, with some absent. The sample lists more than 110,000 clones; around 81% were seen once. Whole-study results and caveats: Sustained-remission and progressing patients diverged in sampling times. Clonality measured at baseline exceeded age-matched healthy donors, tracking circulating CD8+ T-cell counts.

The origin of this receptor is a human donor with chronic lymphocytic leukemia. V and J are TRBV6-5 and TRBJ2-4; 9 bases fit TRBD1. The sample in question was PBMCs, obtained after 36 months of ibrutinib treatment. The CDR3 DNA sequence: TGTGCCACCCAGACGGGACAGGGTTACATTCAGTACTTC. Its translation: CATQTGQGYIQYF.